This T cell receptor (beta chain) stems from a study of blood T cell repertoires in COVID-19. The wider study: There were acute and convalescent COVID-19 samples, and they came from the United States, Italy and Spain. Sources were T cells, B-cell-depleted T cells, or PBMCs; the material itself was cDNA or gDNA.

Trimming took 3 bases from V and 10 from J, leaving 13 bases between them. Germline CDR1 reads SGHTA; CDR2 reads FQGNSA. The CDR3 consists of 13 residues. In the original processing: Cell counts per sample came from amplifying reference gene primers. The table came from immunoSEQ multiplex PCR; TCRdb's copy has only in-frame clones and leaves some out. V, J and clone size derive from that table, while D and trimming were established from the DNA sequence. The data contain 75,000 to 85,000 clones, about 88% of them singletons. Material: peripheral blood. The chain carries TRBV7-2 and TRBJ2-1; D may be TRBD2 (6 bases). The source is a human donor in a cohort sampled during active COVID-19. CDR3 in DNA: TGTGCCAGCAGCTTGGTGGGACTGGAGGAGCAGTTCTTC. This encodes CASSLVGLEEQFF.